These 16 T cell receptor beta chains originate from one sample sequenced in a study of cytomegalovirus exposure and HLA in healthy donors. The PCR ran on 60 Vbeta and 13 Jbeta primers. Libraries were prepared by immunoSEQ multiplex PCR; TCRdb keeps only in-frame clonotypes and omits some of them. Of hundreds of thousands of clones listed, roughly 84% are singletons. Sample: PBMCs. The origin of the receptors is a boy aged 2 to 9 in good health and CMV-seronegative.

This chain uses TRBV4-1 with TRBJ2-3; 8 nucleotides align to TRBD2. The ends lost 1 base at V and 4 bases at J; junction bases unmatched: 7. Germline-derived CDR1 and CDR2 are MGHRA and YSYEKL. The CDR3 length is 16 residues. CDR3 coding DNA: TGCGCCAGCAGCCAAGTGGGAGCGGGAGTCGCAGATACGCAGTATTTT. This encodes CASSQVGAGVADTQYF.

The chain carries TRBV2 and TRBJ1-1; weak D call: TRBD1 (5 bases). CDR1 SNHLY and CDR2 FYNNEI come from the germline V gene. The CDR3 is 11 residues long. Trimming left V 3 bases short and J 9 bases short, with 8 bases between. In DNA, the CDR3 is TGTGCCAGCAGTGAGGGGGGAAAAGCTTTCTTT. Residues: CASSEGGKAFF. Full variable domain (missing parts from reference TRBV2 and TRBJ1-1): EPEVTQTPSHQVTQMGQEVILRCVPISNHLYFYWYRQILGQKVEFLVSFYNNEISEKSEIFDDQFSVERPDGSNFTLKIRSTKLEDSAMYFCASSEGGKAFFGQGTRLTVV.

The rearrangement links TRBV27 to TRBJ2-7; 8 bases map to TRBD1. J was trimmed by 2 bases and V by 6 bases; bases with no gene match: 6. Germline V gene data show CDR1 as MNHEY and CDR2 as SMNVEV (reference sequence). The CDR3 contains 14 residues. The DNA of the CDR3 is TGTGCCAGCAGCGCCGGGACAGGAGCCTACGAGCAGTACTTC. This gives the protein CASSAGTGAYEQYF.

The count of this clone is one. CDR3 coding DNA: TGTGCCAGCAGACTTGGACTAGCGGGAGACCGCACCGGGGAGCTGTTTTTT. It translates to CASRLGLAGDRTGELFF. The chain has TRBV7-8 and TRBJ2-2; 13 bases match TRBD2. With 6 bases clipped from V and 4 bases from J, the junction kept 8 bases outside the gene matches. Per germline, CDR1 SGHVS and CDR2 FQNEAQ. The CDR3 consists of 17 residues.

The rearrangement uses TRBV29-1 and TRBJ1-1; perhaps TRBD1 as D (5 bases). The CDR3 is 13 residues long. V lost 7 bases to trimming and J lost 4 bases, with 16 bases between them. From germline, CDR1 is SQVTM and CDR2 ANQGSEA. This CDR3 is CSAGRDVGTEAFF. The CDR3 region has the DNA TGCAGCGCGGGCAGGGATGTGGGCACTGAAGCTTTCTTT.

This clone was seen only once. This chain joins TRBV11-1 and TRBJ2-1; D might be TRBD2 (5 bases). There are 15 residues in the CDR3. Trimming shortened V by 1 base and J by 0 bases, and 7 bases separated the two germline ends. Germline CDR1 SGHAT, CDR2 FQDESV (reference sequence). CDR3 loop: CASSLGRSSYNEQFF. The CDR3 DNA is TGTGCCAGCAGCTTAGGGAGGAGCTCCTACAATGAGCAGTTCTTC.

This clone occurred a few times. This rearrangement joins TRBV9 to TRBJ2-1, with 7 nucleotides matching TRBD2. Germline V CDR1 and CDR2: SGDLS, YYNGEE. This CDR3 region has 15 residues. Unmatched junction bases numbered 9, after V lost 0 bases and J lost 9 bases. The CDR3 bases are TGTGCCAGCAGCGTAGGGGTTCGAGGGAGGGGTGAGCAGTTCTTC. Amino acid sequence: CASSVGVRGRGEQFF. The full variable domain, with the rest looked up from reference TRBV9 and TRBJ2-1, is DSGVTQTPKHLITATGQRVTLRCSPRSGDLSVYWYQQSLDQGLQFLIQYYNGEERAKGNILERFSAQQFPDLHSELNLSSLELGDSALYFCASSVGVRGRGEQFFGPGTRLTVL.

The gene calls are TRBV19 and TRBJ2-7; 9 nucleotides align to TRBD2. This CDR3 has 16 amino acids. V lost 4 bases to trimming and J lost 6 bases; unmatched junction nucleotides: 13. CDR1 and CDR2 from the germline V gene are LNHDA and SQIVND (reference sequence). The CDR3 region is CASSTSPGLASLEQYF. Here the CDR3 DNA reads TGTGCCAGTAGTACCTCTCCGGGACTAGCCTCCCTCGAGCAGTACTTC.

The CDR3 sequence is CASRSTSGSYEQYF. DNA for the CDR3: TGCGCCAGCAGATCGACTAGCGGGAGTTACGAGCAGTACTTC. The chain links TRBV5-1 to TRBJ2-5; 12 nucleotides match TRBD2. The end of the DNA aligns better with TRBJ2-7, so the J call may be wrong. CDR1 is SGHRS, CDR2 YFSETQ, per germline. The CDR3 totals 14 residues.

The chain couples TRBV5-1 to TRBJ1-4; D gene unclear. The CDR3 spans 14 residues. CDR1 is SGHRS and CDR2 is YFSETQ in the germline V gene. V lost 4 bases to trimming and J lost 1 base, with 8 bases between them. CDR3 protein: CASSQRETNEKLFF. The CDR3, as DNA: TGCGCCAGCAGCCAGAGGGAAACTAATGAAAAACTGTTTTTT.

This clone was recorded once. The V call is TRBV5-1, the J call TRBJ2-7; 10 bases fit TRBD1. J lost 4 bases, V lost 3 bases, and 7 bases had no gene match. CDR1 and CDR2 (germline): SGHRS, YFSETQ. The CDR3 covers 15 residues. This CDR3 is CASSSATGGFYEQYF. CDR3 sequence (DNA): TGCGCCAGCAGCTCGGCGACAGGGGGCTTTTACGAGCAGTACTTC.

This chain uses TRBV5-4 with TRBJ2-7, with 8 bases aligning to TRBD2. Germline lookup yields CDR1 SGHNT and CDR2 YYREEE (reference sequence). The CDR3 has 13 residues. Trimming cost V 7 bases and J 5 bases; bases outside gene matches: 8. Here the CDR3 DNA reads TGTGCCAGCTTCAACCGGGGGGGGGACGAGCAGTACTTC. It encodes CASFNRGGDEQYF.

This chain connects TRBV9 to TRBJ1-1; 9 positions match TRBD1. Germline trimming cut 2 bases from V and 5 bases from J; bases unmatched to any gene: 10. There are 16 residues in the CDR3. Germline lookup yields CDR1 SGDLS and CDR2 YYNGEE. Here the CDR3 DNA reads TGTGCCAGCAGCGTGGGTGGGACAGGGTATCGGACTGAAGCTTTCTTT. This encodes CASSVGGTGYRTEAFF.

This clone has just one count. The J gene is TRBJ2-1, the V gene TRBV2; 11 nucleotides line up with TRBD2. This CDR3 region has 11 residues. CDR1 SNHLY and CDR2 FYNNEI come from the germline V gene. The trim removed 8 bases at V and 16 bases at J, leaving 7 bases unmatched. This CDR3 reads CASGLAGLPFF. The CDR3 bases are TGTGCCAGCGGACTAGCGGGTTTACCATTCTTC.

CDR3 residues: CASSQDMASGGQDSTDTQYF. The DNA of the CDR3 is TGTGCCAGCAGCCAAGATATGGCCAGCGGGGGACAAGATAGCACAGATACGCAGTATTTT. V usage is TRBV4-2 and J usage is TRBJ2-3; TRBD2 matches at 8 bases. V was pared by 0 bases and J by 0 bases, with 14 bases of the junction left unmatched. This CDR3 comprises 20 residues. CDR1 is LGHNA, CDR2 YNFKEQ, per germline.

The gene calls are TRBV5-1 and TRBJ2-3; 9 nucleotides match TRBD1. V lost 5 bases to trimming and J lost 2 bases; unmatched junction nucleotides: 6. This CDR3 comprises 15 residues. Germline values: CDR1 SGHRS, CDR2 YFSETQ. In DNA, the CDR3 is TGCGCCAGCAGGGATGACAGGGGGTTCACAGATACGCAGTATTTT. Its translation is CASRDDRGFTDTQYF.